This TCR beta chain was sequenced during a study of cytomegalovirus exposure and HLA in healthy donors. Study-wide results and limits: Association of approximately 18,000 TCR beta sequences with HLA alleles was found at 0.05 false discovery rate in a later analysis.

The study ran its PCR with 60 Vbeta and 13 Jbeta primers. The table came from immunoSEQ multiplex PCR; TCRdb's copy has only in-frame clones and leaves some out. The sample carries approximately 110,000 clones, approximately 80% recorded once. A note on this clone: Its antigen is not identified.

The sequence came from a woman in her 30s in good health and CMV-seropositive. Material: PBMCs.

The DNA of the CDR3 is TGCAGTGCTAGTGAGATAAACATTCAGTACTTC. This encodes CSASEINIQYF. The chain recombines TRBV20-1 with TRBJ2-4; no clear D gene. Deletions cut 3 bases from V and 6 bases from J, with 6 bases between. There are 11 residues in the CDR3. Germline CDR1 DFQATT, CDR2 SNEGSKA (reference sequence).